These 21 T cell receptor beta chains came from one sample sequenced in a study of T-cell reconstitution after alpha-beta-depleted transplantation in children. This sample's TCRbeta library carried unique molecular identifier barcodes. TCRdb reanalysed the PCR reads using MiXCR and keeps one entry per CDR3 protein. The table includes 250,000 to 400,000 distinct CDR3 sequences, 23% detected once. The material was PBMCs, mostly from graft donor cells, obtained 180 days after TCRalphabeta/CD19-depleted stem cell transplant. The receptor source for this set is a male patient under 18 who had a stem cell transplant for acute lymphoblastic leukemia, so the T cells may come from the graft donor.

In regard to this clonotype: The germline gene is not matched at one end of the junction; a read error may be the cause. The rearrangement links TRBV29-1 to TRBJ2-2; 8 bases agree with TRBD1. Per the germline V gene, CDR1 is SQVTM and CDR2 is ANQGSEA. The CDR3 runs 15 residues. The CDR3 bases are TGCAGCGTTCAAGAGGACAGGGTGAACACCGGGGAGCTGTTTTTT. Protein product: CSVQEDRVNTGELFF.

V usage is TRBV4-1 and J usage is TRBJ2-7; D is unresolved. The CDR3 has 14 residues. Between the trimmed V and J ends, which lost 3 bases and 4 bases, there was a span of 13 bases. The germline V gene encodes CDR1 MGHRA and CDR2 YSYEKL. Written as DNA, the CDR3 is TGCGCCAGCAGCCATATTTCCATCTATTACGAGCAGTACTTC. Protein product: CASSHISIYYEQYF.

This clonotype was seen at least ten times. The chain combines TRBV12-3 or TRBV12-4 with TRBJ1-3, with 8 nucleotides matching TRBD1. The CDR3 has 14 residues. Trimming at V came to 3 bases and at J to 8 bases, leaving 6 bases not matched to a gene. The CDR3 DNA reads TGTGCCAGCAGTTTTGGCGACAGGGGATACACCATATATTTT. Translating gives CASSFGDRGYTIYF.

The chain is built from TRBV28 and TRBJ2-1; the D gene is possibly TRBD1 (8 bases). This CDR3 spans 16 amino acids. V lost 5 bases and J 0 bases, leaving 14 bases between the germline ends. Germline CDR1 is MDHEN and CDR2 is SYDVKM. This CDR3 reads CASSPGGGGSYNEQFF. The CDR3 nucleotides read TGTGCCAGCAGTCCAGGGGGCGGGGGCTCCTACAATGAGCAGTTCTTC.

In this sample, this clonotype turned up many times. V gene TRBV5-1 combines with J gene TRBJ2-7, with D tentatively TRBD1 (6 bases). Germline V lookup: CDR1 SGHRS, CDR2 YFSETQ. The CDR3 runs to 19 residues. Trimming cost V 0 bases and J 5 bases, with 27 bases left between them. The CDR3 bases are TGCGCCAGCAGCTTGGTGCCGTGGCATCTCCCGACAGGTGAGGACGAGCAGTACTTC. Its translation is CASSLVPWHLPTGEDEQYF.

On this clonotype: Relative to the germline gene, one junction end is altered; a read error may explain this. This chain connects TRBV27 to TRBJ2-7; 7 bases map to TRBD1. CDR1 and CDR2 from the germline V gene are MNHEY and SMNVEV (reference sequence). The CDR3 has 15 residues. CDR3 nucleotide sequence: TGTGTCAGCAGTTTATCGGAAACAGGGGCTTCCGAGCAGTACTTC. Its protein product is CVSSLSETGASEQYF.

This chain joins TRBV20-1 and TRBJ2-1; D is perhaps TRBD2 (5 bases). The CDR3 totals 16 residues. CDR1 and CDR2 from the germline V gene are DFQATT and SNEGSKA (reference sequence). Trimming took off 0 bases at V and 0 bases at J, with 12 bases between the two ends. The CDR3, as DNA: TGCAGTGCTAGAGATCTAGGACTCCTCTCCTACAATGAGCAGTTCTTC. Encoded protein: CSARDLGLLSYNEQFF.

The chain employs TRBV5-5 and TRBJ1-6; D ambiguous. Germline loops: CDR1 SGHKS, CDR2 YYEKEE (reference sequence). Trimming left V 2 bases short and J 9 bases short, with 9 bases between. This CDR3 is 13 amino acids long. CDR3 nucleotide sequence: TGTGCCAGCAGCTTTTTGGGCTTTTCACCCCTCCACTTT. Protein: CASSFLGFSPLHF.

The chain recombines TRBV23-1 with TRBJ2-3, with a tentative D call TRBD2 (5 bases). TRBV23-1 has ORF status, its function being uncertain. The CDR3 sequence is 14 residues long. V was pared by 0 bases and J by 3 bases, with 7 bases between. The CDR3 loop is CASSQSEATDTQYF. As DNA, the CDR3 is TGCGCCAGCAGTCAATCGGAGGCAACAGATACGCAGTATTTT.

This chain links TRBV25-1 with TRBJ2-2; no clear D. Germline V gives CDR1 MGHDK, CDR2 SYGVNS. The CDR3 loop spans 15 amino acids. Trimming took off 1 base at V and 3 bases at J, with 9 bases between the two ends. The CDR3 region is CASSEFLWHTGELFF. As DNA, the CDR3 is TGTGCCAGCAGTGAATTTTTGTGGCACACCGGGGAGCTGTTTTTT.

This clonotype was counted a few times. The V gene is TRBV15, the J gene TRBJ2-7; D possibly corresponds to TRBD2 (6 bases). CDR3 length equals 12 residues. Germline loops: CDR1 LNHNV, CDR2 YYDKDF (reference sequence). CDR3 protein: CAAGRGGLEQYF. The CDR3 nucleotides read TGTGCGGCGGGACGCGGTGGGCTCGAGCAGTACTTC.

This clonotype was counted once. V is TRBV6-2 or TRBV6-3 and J is TRBJ2-1, with unresolved D. The CDR3 sequence is 16 residues long. V lost 0 bases to trimming and J lost 0 bases, with 9 bases between them. CDR1 and CDR2 from the germline V gene are MNHEY and SVGEGT. As DNA, the CDR3 is TGTGCCAGCAGTTACTCGAGAGAGAGCTCCTACAATGAGCAGTTCTTC. This gives the protein CASSYSRESSYNEQFF.

A few counts support this clonotype. The chain is built from TRBV20-1 and TRBJ2-1, with D possibly matching TRBD1 (5 bases). This CDR3 contains 12 residues. V was pared by 8 bases and J by 5 bases, with 13 bases between. The germline V gene has CDR1 DFQATT and CDR2 SNEGSKA (reference sequence). The CDR3 DNA reads as TGCAGTTCCAGGGTCAGCAACAATGAGCAGTTCTTC. It specifies CSSRVSNNEQFF.

This clonotype was picked up a small number of times. The J gene is TRBJ2-4, the V gene TRBV18; D is tentatively TRBD1 or TRBD2 (5 bases each). The germline gives CDR1 KGHSH, CDR2 LQKENI. Trimming left V 4 bases short and J 8 bases short, with 12 bases between. The CDR3 runs 13 residues. This CDR3 is CASSRGMVDIQYF. The CDR3 DNA follows: TGTGCCAGCTCACGGGGGATGGTAGACATTCAGTACTTC.

This clonotype turned up a few times. The chain employs TRBV7-3 and TRBJ1-5; D gene unclear. The CDR3 is 13 amino acids. CDR1 and CDR2 from the germline V gene are SGHTA and FQGTGA. Trimming removed 0 bases from V and 7 bases from J, with 7 bases in between. This CDR3 is CASSLTPFQPQHF. The CDR3 DNA reads TGTGCCAGCAGCTTAACGCCTTTCCAGCCCCAGCATTTT.

This clonotype was counted many times. The chain links TRBV9 to TRBJ2-1; a possible D gene is TRBD2 (7 bases). Germline V lookup: CDR1 SGDLS, CDR2 YYNGEE. The CDR3 contains 16 residues. Trimming cost V 3 bases and J 2 bases, with 15 bases left between them. The CDR3 sequence is CASSGPSGGAYNEQFF. DNA of the CDR3: TGTGCCAGCAGCGGGCCTTCGGGGGGCGCCTACAATGAGCAGTTCTTC.

This clonotype was seen more than once but under ten times. The chain is built from TRBV19 and TRBJ1-5, with 7 positions matching TRBD1. The CDR3 length is 13 residues. CDR1 and CDR2 from the germline V gene are LNHDA and SQIVND (reference sequence). V gave up 6 bases and J gave up 6 bases; unmatched junction bases: 5. The CDR3 region is CASSGQAFQPQHF. CDR3 coding DNA: TGTGCCAGTAGCGGACAGGCGTTTCAGCCCCAGCATTTT.

This chain links TRBV7-2 with TRBJ2-6; a weak D match, TRBD1 (6 bases). V lost 5 bases and J 4 bases, leaving 21 bases between the germline ends. The germline V gene encodes CDR1 SGHTA and CDR2 FQGNSA. There are 18 residues in the CDR3. CDR3 in DNA: TGTGCCAGCAGCCTTGCGTACAGGGTGACATCAGGGGCCAACGTCCTGACTTTC. It yields the protein CASSLAYRVTSGANVLTF.

J is TRBJ2-7 and V is TRBV20-1, with a possible D match to TRBD1 (6 bases). V lost 2 bases and J lost 3, with 11 bases in between. This CDR3 spans 13 amino acids. Germline CDR1 reads DFQATT; CDR2 reads SNEGSKA (reference sequence). The DNA of the CDR3 is TGCAGTGCTAGATTACAGGGAATCTACGAGCAGTACTTC. Its protein product is CSARLQGIYEQYF.

This clonotype was detected many times. This chain uses TRBV27 with TRBJ2-7; D is unresolved. The CDR3 covers 13 residues. V lost 2 bases and J 0 bases, leaving 5 bases between the germline ends. The V gene's germline CDR1 is MNHEY and CDR2 SMNVEV (reference sequence). The CDR3 DNA sequence: TGTGCCAGCAGTTTAACAGACTCCTACGAGCAGTACTTC. It is translated as CASSLTDSYEQYF.

This chain connects TRBV6-1 to TRBJ1-3; 8 positions match TRBD1. V gave up 11 bases and J gave up 2 bases; unmatched junction bases: 2. Germline-derived CDR1 and CDR2 are MNHNS and SASEGT. CDR3 size: 12 residues. The CDR3 DNA sequence: TGTGCCGCGGACAGGGCTGGAAACACCATATATTTT. Its translation is CAADRAGNTIYF.